The 19 T cell receptor beta chains reported below all come from one sample, sequenced in a study of CD8 T cells in ankylosing spondylitis. Study-level results: Seemingly characteristic of ankylosing spondylitis blood was a TCR beta motif consisting of about 8 highly homologous variants.

TCRdb analysed the 5' RACE reads with MiXCR anew, one entry per CDR3 protein. The data show 500,000 or so distinct CDR3 sequences, less than 6% seen once. These receptors' targets are unknown. Sequencing input: blood, either unsorted or a sorted T cell fraction (not recorded which). These receptors were taken from a male donor with ankylosing spondylitis.

This clonotype was picked up many times. The chain carries TRBV18 and TRBJ2-7; weak D call: TRBD2 (5 bases). V gave up 0 bases and J gave up 5 bases, with 17 bases separating them. The CDR3 sequence is 16 residues long. Germline V gene data show CDR1 as KGHSH and CDR2 as LQKENI. As DNA, the CDR3 is TGTGCCAGCTCACCACCGAGGGCACCTTGGGCAAACGAGCAGTACTTC. It encodes CASSPPRAPWANEQYF.

The table lists this clonotype with many counts. This chain uses TRBV20-1 with TRBJ1-5, with unresolved D. CDR1 is DFQATT, CDR2 SNEGSKA, per germline (reference sequence). The CDR3 length is 16 residues. The V end was cut by 7 bases, the J end by 5 bases, with 24 bases between. The chain's CDR3 is CSGRPEASEGYQPQHF. In DNA form, the CDR3 reads TGCAGTGGCAGGCCAGAGGCTTCAGAGGGATATCAGCCCCAGCATTTT.

This clonotype was observed many times. The chain joins TRBV29-1 to TRBJ1-1, with D perhaps matching TRBD1 (6 bases). Trimming cost V 7 bases and J 1 base, with 13 bases left between them. Germline V gene data show CDR1 as SQVTM and CDR2 as ANQGSEA. The CDR3 contains 13 residues. CDR3 loop: CSANRVGNTEAFF. The CDR3 nucleotides are TGCAGCGCAAACAGGGTAGGGAACACTGAAGCTTTCTTT.

This clonotype was detected many times. The genes are TRBV29-1 and TRBJ2-3, with TRBD1 identical over 8 bases. CDR1 SQVTM and CDR2 ANQGSEA come from the germline V gene. The junction had 11 bases not matched to a gene; V was cut back by 6 bases and J by 3 bases. The CDR3 length is 15 residues. The CDR3 loop is CSVVLPGQATDTQYF. The DNA for the CDR3 is TGCAGCGTCGTGCTACCGGGACAGGCGACAGATACGCAGTATTTT.

This clonotype was seen many times. The V call is TRBV5-1, the J call TRBJ2-1; 9 bases are a match to TRBD2. J lost 5 bases, V lost 3 bases, and 6 bases had no gene match. CDR3 size: 15 residues. Germline V lookup: CDR1 SGHRS, CDR2 YFSETQ. CDR3 nucleotides: TGCGCCAGCAGCTGGACTAGCGCAGGTAACAATGAGCAGTTCTTC. It is translated as CASSWTSAGNNEQFF.

This clonotype was observed many times. V and J are TRBV20-1 and TRBJ2-5; D not resolved. The CDR3 sequence is 10 residues long. From germline, CDR1 is DFQATT and CDR2 SNEGSKA (reference sequence). V lost 6 bases and J 1 base, leaving 3 bases between the germline ends. This CDR3 is CSAFQETQYF. The CDR3 DNA follows: TGCAGTGCCTTCCAAGAGACCCAGTACTTC.

This clonotype was seen a few times. CDR3 in DNA: TGTGCCAGCAGATTCGACAGGGGGTACACTGAAGCTTTCTTT. The encoded protein is CASRFDRGYTEAFF. The gene calls are TRBV6-1 and TRBJ1-1, with 9 bases fitting TRBD1. The junction had 5 bases not matched to a gene; V was cut back by 6 bases and J by 3 bases. CDR3 length equals 14 residues. The germline gives CDR1 MNHNS, CDR2 SASEGT.

This clonotype was observed at least ten times. The chain carries TRBV20-1 and TRBJ2-7; D is unclear. Germline V gives CDR1 DFQATT, CDR2 SNEGSKA (reference sequence). The V end lost 0 bases, the J end lost 0 bases, and 6 bases lay between the germline ends. This CDR3 is 13 amino acids long. CDR3 bases: TGCAGTGCTAGAGAAGGGTTCTCCTACGAGCAGTACTTC. Translating it yields CSAREGFSYEQYF.

The chain employs TRBV19 and TRBJ1-2; D is undetermined. Germline V gives CDR1 LNHDA, CDR2 SQIVND (reference sequence). V lost 7 bases to trimming and J lost 3 bases, with 15 bases between them. The CDR3 totals 14 residues. The CDR3 region is CASNWEAKHYGYTF. CDR3 in DNA: TGTGCCAGTAATTGGGAGGCAAAACACTATGGCTACACCTTC.

This clonotype showed up many times. The chain uses TRBV6-4 and TRBJ1-2; D might be TRBD1 (6 bases). CDR1 MRHNA and CDR2 SNTAGT come from the germline V gene. V lost 2 bases and J 6 bases, leaving 13 bases between the germline ends. The length of the CDR3 is 14 residues. The CDR3 nucleotides are TGTGCCAGCAGTGACGGCTTACGGGGGCATGGCTACACCTTC. Its protein product is CASSDGLRGHGYTF.

This clonotype appeared many times. This chain uses TRBV25-1 with TRBJ2-7, with 11 bases lining up with TRBD1. Trimming at V came to 8 bases and at J to 4 bases, leaving 4 bases not matched to a gene. Germline-derived CDR1 and CDR2 are MGHDK and SYGVNS. The CDR3 has 13 amino acids. For the CDR3, the DNA is TGTGCCAGCGGGACAGGGGGTGGGTACGAGCAGTACTTC. Its protein is CASGTGGGYEQYF.

This clonotype was detected many times. This chain uses TRBV2 with TRBJ2-1; 9 bases fit TRBD2. This CDR3 region has 16 residues. V lost 3 bases and J lost 7; bases outside the gene matches: 10. From germline, CDR1 is SNHLY and CDR2 FYNNEI. The CDR3 nucleotides are TGTGCCAGCAGTGAGACGTTAGCGGGAGTGCGTAATGAGCAGTTCTTC. This encodes CASSETLAGVRNEQFF.

This chain connects TRBV3-1 to TRBJ2-5, with 9 bases lining up with TRBD2. The CDR3 sequence is 15 residues long. CDR1 and CDR2 (germline): LGHDT, YNNKEL (reference sequence). V dropped 1 base and J dropped 5; count of bases not matched to a gene: 5. The CDR3 DNA reads as TGTGCCAGCAGCCAAGTCCGCGGGAGGGCGGAGACCCAGTACTTC. Its protein is CASSQVRGRAETQYF.

This clonotype was seen many times. CDR3 nucleotides: TGTGCCATCAGCCTTCCTTTATCCTACGAGCAGTACTTC. It encodes CAISLPLSYEQYF. The rearrangement links TRBV10-3 to TRBJ2-7; D call uncertain. This CDR3 has 13 residues. Trimming took off 6 bases at V and 1 base at J, with 10 bases between the two ends. Germline loops: CDR1 ENHRY, CDR2 SYGVKD.

This clonotype was counted between two and nine times. At one end the junction does not follow the germline gene, possibly because of a read error. This chain connects TRBV2 to TRBJ2-1, with D possibly TRBD2 on 5 matching bases. The CDR3 contains 13 residues. The germline V gene encodes CDR1 SNHLY and CDR2 FYNNEI. CDR3: CGSSGESYNEQFF. CDR3 DNA: TGTGGCAGCAGTGGGGAGTCCTACAATGAGCAGTTCTTC.

This clonotype was seen ten or more times. This chain joins TRBV25-1 and TRBJ2-1, with D tentatively TRBD1 or TRBD2 (5 bases each). There are 13 residues in the CDR3. Trimming took 2 bases from V and 6 from J, leaving 8 bases between them. In germline, CDR1 is MGHDK, CDR2 SYGVNS. CDR3 amino acids: CASSEGGGNEQFF. The DNA of the CDR3 is TGTGCCAGCAGTGAAGGTGGGGGCAATGAGCAGTTCTTC. The variable domain in full, completed from reference TRBV25-1 and TRBJ2-1, reads EADIYQTPRYLVIGTGKKITLECSQTMGHDKMYWYQQDPGMELHLIHYSYGVNSTEKGDLSSESTVSRIRTEHFPLTLESARPSHTSQYLCASSEGGGNEQFFGPGTRLTVL.

There are many counts of this clonotype. The V and J genes are TRBV7-9 and TRBJ1-4; 9 bases fit TRBD1. In germline, CDR1 is SEHNR, CDR2 FQNEAQ (reference sequence). J lost 0 bases, V lost 6 bases, and 2 bases had no gene match. The CDR3 has 15 residues. CDR3 in amino acids: CASSRQGATNEKLFF. CDR3 coding DNA: TGTGCCAGCAGTCGACAGGGGGCAACTAATGAAAAACTGTTTTTT.

This clonotype was counted many times. V usage is TRBV7-2 and J usage is TRBJ2-7; no reliable D call. Germline-derived CDR1 and CDR2 are SGHTA and FQGNSA. Trimming left V 1 base short and J 0 bases short, with 13 bases between. This CDR3 spans 16 amino acids. This chain's CDR3 is CASSLESYLSSYEQYF. DNA for the CDR3: TGTGCCAGCAGCTTAGAGAGCTACTTGAGCTCCTACGAGCAGTACTTC.

This clonotype appeared many times. The chain employs TRBV20-1 and TRBJ2-3, with 9 bases identical to TRBD2. The CDR3 consists of 15 residues. CDR1 and CDR2 (germline): DFQATT, SNEGSKA (reference sequence). Unmatched junction bases numbered 3, after V lost 1 base and J lost 1 base. CDR3 DNA sequence: TGCAGTGCTAGAGCAGCTAGCGGGGGCACAGATACGCAGTATTTT. Its protein product is CSARAASGGTDTQYF.